This is a list of T cell receptor beta chains from one sample in a study of CD8+ T cells in alopecia areata. TCRdb's table, derived via immunoSEQ multiplex PCR, lists solely in-frame clones and lacks some. The repertoire holds around 190,000 clones, with around three fifths as singletons. Specimen: CD4+ T cells sorted from blood, collected around week 50, from a patient treated with tofacitinib. All receptors come from a human donor with alopecia areata. Both conserved end residues are part of each CDR3. A D gene is named only where the DNA matches it firmly. Clone size is not always given. Where it is, it says once, few, many or a class for expanded clones.

clone_size | j_call | d_call | v_call | cdr3_nt | cdr3_aa
- | TRBJ1-1 | - | TRBV7-2 | TGTGCCAGCAGCTTAGTCGCCCTGAACACTGAAGCTTTCTTT | CASSLVALNTEAFF
- | TRBJ2-7 | - | TRBV15 | TGTGCCACCAGCAGAGACCTCTACGAGCAGTACTTC | CATSRDLYEQYF
- | TRBJ2-7 | - | TRBV4-3 | TGCGCCAGCAGCCAAGATGCGGCCCGCGGGGCCTACGAGCAGTACTTC | CASSQDAARGAYEQYF
- | TRBJ1-5 | - | TRBV10-1 | TGCGCCACCCGCGGACCACCGGGGGAAGATCAGCCCCAGCATTTT | CATRGPPGEDQPQHF
- | TRBJ1-1 | - | TRBV5-6 | TGTGCCAGCAGCACCTCCTCCACCACAGGGAGCGCTTTCTTT | CASSTSSTTGSAFF
once | TRBJ2-3 | TRBD2 | TRBV30 | TGTGCCTCCTTACATCTAGCGGGGGGGCGAGATACGCAGTATTTT | CASLHLAGGRDTQYF
- | TRBJ1-2 | - | TRBV14 | TGTGCCAGCAGCCCACAGGGTAGGGGAGGCTACACCTTC | CASSPQGRGGYTF
- | TRBJ1-1 | - | TRBV4-2 | TGTGCCAGCAGCCAAGAGGTGGTCAGTGGCTCCACTGAAGCTTTCTTT | CASSQEVVSGSTEAFF
- | TRBJ2-7 | - | TRBV4-3 | TGCGCCAGCAGCCGGGAAGGCGCTCTCGAGCAGTACTTC | CASSREGALEQYF
- | TRBJ2-3 | TRBD2 | TRBV5-6 | TGTGCCAGCAGCTCAAGGCTAGCGGGGGCCTACACAGATACGCAGTATTTT | CASSSRLAGAYTDTQYF
few | TRBJ2-3 | TRBD2 | TRBV5-1 | TGCGCCAGCAGCTTGAGGGGACTAGCCACAGATACGCAGTATTTT | CASSLRGLATDTQYF
- | TRBJ1-6 | TRBD1 | TRBV30 | TGTGCCTGGAAATCCTCCATACCGGGACAGCAACGTGTTAATTCACCCCTCCACTTT | CAWKSSIPGQQRVNSPLHF
- | TRBJ1-5 | - | TRBV18 | TGTGCCAGCTCACCAGGAGTCGGCGACCCCAATCAGCCCCAGCATTTT | CASSPGVGDPNQPQHF
- | TRBJ1-2 | - | TRBV9 | TGTGCCAGCAGCCCCGCGGCGGGGGCGCGCGGCTACACCTTC | CASSPAAGARGYTF
- | TRBJ1-2 | - | TRBV6-5 | TGTGCCAGCAGTTACAGGGAGGGTGGCTACACCTTC | CASSYREGGYTF
- | TRBJ1-5 | - | TRBV29-1 | TGCAGCGTTGTGGACGGTAATCAGCCCCAGCATTTT | CSVVDGNQPQHF